A selection of T cell receptor beta chains follows, all from one sample in a study of shared clonotypes between healthy human individuals. Libraries were prepared by immunoSEQ multiplex PCR; TCRdb keeps only in-frame clonotypes and omits some of them. The table shows 1,400,000 or so clones, with less than 99% occurring only once. Sequencing used naive CD4+ T cells sorted from blood. These receptors all come from a man aged 25 to 40 in good health. Both conserved end residues are part of each CDR3. Fields, in order: CDR3 protein, CDR3 DNA, D gene, clone size, V gene, J gene. The D gene is left open where the match is weak. Rows give clone size only sometimes, using once, few, many, or a class for an expanded clone.

cdr3_aa: CAISEDIENQPQHF
cdr3_nt: TGTGCCATCAGTGAGGACATCGAAAATCAGCCCCAGCATTTT
d_call: NA
clone_size: NA
v_call: TRBV10-3
j_call: TRBJ1-5

cdr3_aa: CASSAGLQETQYF
cdr3_nt: TGTGCCAGCAGCGCCGGTTTGCAAGAGACCCAGTACTTC
d_call: NA
clone_size: NA
v_call: TRBV9
j_call: TRBJ2-5

cdr3_aa: CASSPWSSESPTEAFF
cdr3_nt: TGTGCCAGTAGTCCGTGGAGCTCAGAGAGCCCCACTGAAGCTTTCTTT
d_call: NA
clone_size: NA
v_call: TRBV19
j_call: TRBJ1-1

cdr3_aa: CASIHGGAHEQYF
cdr3_nt: TGTGCCAGCATTCATGGGGGGGCTCACGAGCAGTACTTC
d_call: NA
clone_size: NA
v_call: TRBV28
j_call: TRBJ2-7

cdr3_aa: CASSLDGVGYGYTF
cdr3_nt: TGCGCCAGCAGCTTGGATGGGGTTGGGTATGGCTACACCTTC
d_call: NA
clone_size: NA
v_call: TRBV5-1
j_call: TRBJ1-2

cdr3_aa: CASSIRQGSTYGYTF
cdr3_nt: TGTGCCAGTAGTATTAGACAGGGAAGTACCTATGGCTACACCTTC
d_call: TRBD1
clone_size: NA
v_call: TRBV19
j_call: TRBJ1-2

cdr3_aa: CASSSGQGSTGELFF
cdr3_nt: TGTGCCAGCAGCTCGGGACAGGGGAGCACCGGGGAGCTGTTTTTT
d_call: TRBD1
clone_size: NA
v_call: TRBV7-2
j_call: TRBJ2-2

cdr3_aa: CAWRSGTQYF
cdr3_nt: TGTGCCTGGAGATCGGGTACGCAGTATTTT
d_call: NA
clone_size: NA
v_call: TRBV30
j_call: TRBJ2-3

cdr3_aa: CASRVREVSGELFF
cdr3_nt: TGTGCCAGCAGGGTCAGGGAAGTCTCCGGGGAGCTGTTTTTT
d_call: NA
clone_size: NA
v_call: TRBV7-2
j_call: TRBJ2-2

cdr3_aa: CASRQGSSNTEAFF
cdr3_nt: TGTGCCAGTAGACAGGGCAGTTCGAACACTGAAGCTTTCTTT
d_call: TRBD1
clone_size: NA
v_call: TRBV6-6
j_call: TRBJ1-1

cdr3_aa: CASSLSPGGSPLGTSWQFF
cdr3_nt: TGTGCCAGCAGTTTATCGCCGGGCGGGAGCCCCCTCGGGACCTCCTGGCAGTTCTTC
d_call: TRBD2
clone_size: NA
v_call: TRBV27
j_call: TRBJ2-1

cdr3_aa: CASSLNSGTRLVF
cdr3_nt: TGTGCTAGCAGCTTAAATTCAGGGACTAGGTTGGTCTTC
d_call: TRBD2
clone_size: NA
v_call: TRBV7-7
j_call: TRBJ2-1

cdr3_aa: CARTGSRSGQPQHF
cdr3_nt: TGTGCCAGAACAGGTAGTAGGAGCGGTCAGCCCCAGCATTTT
d_call: NA
clone_size: NA
v_call: TRBV28
j_call: TRBJ1-5

cdr3_aa: CASSRRTVSSYEQYF
cdr3_nt: TGTGCCAGCAGCCGACGGACAGTTAGCTCCTACGAGCAGTACTTC
d_call: NA
clone_size: NA
v_call: TRBV11-1
j_call: TRBJ2-7

cdr3_aa: CASTFEGGIQPQHF
cdr3_nt: TGTGCCAGCACGTTTGAAGGGGGGATCCAGCCCCAGCATTTT
d_call: NA
clone_size: NA
v_call: TRBV2
j_call: TRBJ1-5

cdr3_aa: CASSLSGLASEQYF
cdr3_nt: TGCGCCAGCAGCTTGTCGGGACTAGCTAGCGAGCAGTACTTC
d_call: TRBD2
clone_size: NA
v_call: TRBV5-1
j_call: TRBJ2-7

cdr3_aa: CASSVDLGGLGELFF
cdr3_nt: TGTGCCAGCAGCGTAGACCTAGGGGGATTGGGGGAGCTGTTTTTT
d_call: NA
clone_size: NA
v_call: TRBV9
j_call: TRBJ2-2

cdr3_aa: CASSRQGWIGYTF
cdr3_nt: TGCGCCAGCAGCCGACAGGGTTGGATTGGCTACACCTTC
d_call: TRBD1
clone_size: NA
v_call: TRBV10-1
j_call: TRBJ1-2

cdr3_aa: CASSLPYNQPQHF
cdr3_nt: TGTGCCAGCAGCTTACCGTACAATCAGCCCCAGCATTTT
d_call: NA
clone_size: NA
v_call: TRBV7-9
j_call: TRBJ1-5

cdr3_aa: CASSARQGLSSGANVLTF
cdr3_nt: TGTGCCAGTAGTGCCCGACAGGGACTAAGCTCTGGGGCCAACGTCCTGACTTTC
d_call: NA
clone_size: NA
v_call: TRBV19
j_call: TRBJ2-6

cdr3_aa: CASSPPWLDGLEAFF
cdr3_nt: TGTGCCAGCTCACCCCCGTGGCTAGACGGACTTGAAGCTTTCTTT
d_call: NA
clone_size: NA
v_call: TRBV18
j_call: TRBJ1-1

cdr3_aa: CSVEEGAGGAQHF
cdr3_nt: TGCAGCGTTGAAGAAGGTGCGGGTGGGGCCCAGCATTTT
d_call: NA
clone_size: NA
v_call: TRBV29-1
j_call: TRBJ1-5

cdr3_aa: CASSLELTRSGNTIYF
cdr3_nt: TGTGCCAGCAGCTTAGAACTGACAAGAAGTGGAAACACCATATATTTT
d_call: NA
clone_size: NA
v_call: TRBV7-2
j_call: TRBJ1-3

cdr3_aa: CASSLGFGRKETQYF
cdr3_nt: TGTGCCAGCAGCTTAGGGTTCGGGAGGAAAGAGACCCAGTACTTC
d_call: TRBD2
clone_size: NA
v_call: TRBV7-9
j_call: TRBJ2-5

cdr3_aa: CASSLAAGGTDTQYF
cdr3_nt: TGTGCCAGCAGCTTAGCAGCGGGGGGTACAGATACGCAGTATTTT
d_call: TRBD2
clone_size: NA
v_call: TRBV7-2
j_call: TRBJ2-3

cdr3_aa: CASSLVFQNTEAFF
cdr3_nt: TGTGCCAGCAGCTTAGTTTTTCAGAACACTGAAGCTTTCTTT
d_call: NA
clone_size: NA
v_call: TRBV11-2
j_call: TRBJ1-1

cdr3_aa: CASRAGNNNEQFF
cdr3_nt: TGTGCCAGCAGGGCAGGGAATAACAATGAGCAGTTCTTC
d_call: NA
clone_size: NA
v_call: TRBV9
j_call: TRBJ2-1

cdr3_aa: CASSPLGQPQHF
cdr3_nt: TGTGCCAGCAGCCCCCTCGGACAGCCCCAGCATTTT
d_call: NA
clone_size: NA
v_call: TRBV11-2
j_call: TRBJ1-5

cdr3_aa: CASSIGTSSGELFF
cdr3_nt: TGCGCCAGCAGCATAGGGACTAGTTCCGGGGAGCTGTTTTTT
d_call: TRBD2
clone_size: NA
v_call: TRBV5-1
j_call: TRBJ2-2

cdr3_aa: CASDRGYYEQYF
cdr3_nt: TGTGCCAGCGACAGGGGATACTACGAGCAGTACTTC
d_call: TRBD1
clone_size: NA
v_call: TRBV6-1
j_call: TRBJ2-7

cdr3_aa: CASSPPGQRDTGELFF
cdr3_nt: TGTGCCAGCTCACCACCGGGACAGAGAGACACCGGGGAGCTGTTTTTT
d_call: TRBD1
clone_size: NA
v_call: TRBV18
j_call: TRBJ2-2

cdr3_aa: CASSRESVYEQYF
cdr3_nt: TGTGCCAGCAGCCGGGAGTCGGTCTACGAGCAGTACTTC
d_call: NA
clone_size: NA
v_call: TRBV11-1
j_call: TRBJ2-7

cdr3_aa: CASSLGQHLSSGNTIYF
cdr3_nt: TGCGCCAGCAGCTTGGGACAGCATCTCAGCTCTGGAAACACCATATATTTT
d_call: NA
clone_size: NA
v_call: TRBV5-1
j_call: TRBJ1-3

cdr3_aa: CASSPFGGRASHNEQFF
cdr3_nt: TGTGCCAGCAGCCCATTTGGCGGGAGGGCTTCCCACAATGAGCAGTTCTTC
d_call: TRBD2
clone_size: NA
v_call: TRBV11-2
j_call: TRBJ2-1

cdr3_aa: CASSPLGGVPEQYF
cdr3_nt: TGTGCCAGCAGCCCCCTTGGGGGGGTCCCCGAGCAGTACTTC
d_call: TRBD2
clone_size: once
v_call: TRBV7-9
j_call: TRBJ2-7

cdr3_aa: CASSLAGGFHEQYF
cdr3_nt: TGTGCCAGCTCCCTAGCGGGAGGATTCCACGAGCAGTACTTC
d_call: TRBD2
clone_size: NA
v_call: TRBV18
j_call: TRBJ2-7

cdr3_aa: CASSREIMDTIYF
cdr3_nt: TGTGCCAGCAGCCGTGAGATTATGGACACCATATATTTT
d_call: NA
clone_size: once
v_call: TRBV11-2
j_call: TRBJ1-3

cdr3_aa: CASSQRPGTKQFF
cdr3_nt: TGCGCCAGCAGCCAGAGACCCGGGACTAAACAGTTCTTC
d_call: TRBD2
clone_size: NA
v_call: TRBV5-1
j_call: TRBJ2-1

cdr3_aa: CASSPEPGNTIYF
cdr3_nt: TGCGCCAGCAGCCCTGAACCGGGAAACACCATATATTTT
d_call: NA
clone_size: once
v_call: TRBV5-1
j_call: TRBJ1-3

cdr3_aa: CATSRVSPTGVYEQYF
cdr3_nt: TGTGCCACCAGCAGAGTGTCCCCCACAGGAGTCTACGAGCAGTACTTC
d_call: NA
clone_size: NA
v_call: TRBV15
j_call: TRBJ2-7

cdr3_aa: CASSPPGTLYEQYF
cdr3_nt: TGTGCCAGCTCACCACCAGGGACACTATACGAGCAGTACTTC
d_call: NA
clone_size: once
v_call: TRBV18
j_call: TRBJ2-7

cdr3_aa: CASSPRGETQYF
cdr3_nt: TGTGCCAGCAGCCCCCGGGGAGAGACCCAGTACTTC
d_call: NA
clone_size: NA
v_call: TRBV7-2
j_call: TRBJ2-5

cdr3_aa: CASSPLAGLDTQYF
cdr3_nt: TGTGCCAGCTCACCATTGGCAGGGTTGGATACGCAGTATTTT
d_call: NA
clone_size: NA
v_call: TRBV18
j_call: TRBJ2-3

cdr3_aa: CATSRDHYGYTF
cdr3_nt: TGTGCCACCAGCAGAGACCACTATGGCTACACCTTC
d_call: NA
clone_size: NA
v_call: TRBV15
j_call: TRBJ1-2

cdr3_aa: CASSLTQGARSNTEAFF
cdr3_nt: TGTGCCAGCAGCTTAACACAGGGGGCGCGAAGTAACACTGAAGCTTTCTTT
d_call: TRBD1
clone_size: NA
v_call: TRBV7-9
j_call: TRBJ1-1

cdr3_aa: CASSAEGAGYTF
cdr3_nt: TGCGCCAGCAGCGCTGAGGGTGCTGGCTACACCTTC
d_call: NA
clone_size: NA
v_call: TRBV5-1
j_call: TRBJ1-2

cdr3_aa: CASSHGTSAPFTQYF
cdr3_nt: TGTGCCAGCAGCCACGGGACTAGCGCCCCGTTTACGCAGTATTTT
d_call: TRBD2
clone_size: NA
v_call: TRBV5-4
j_call: TRBJ2-3

cdr3_aa: CAWGTGYYEQYF
cdr3_nt: TGTGCCTGGGGGACAGGGTACTACGAGCAGTACTTC
d_call: TRBD1
clone_size: NA
v_call: TRBV30
j_call: TRBJ2-7

cdr3_aa: CASTLGGKNTEAFF
cdr3_nt: TGTGCCAGCACCCTGGGGGGTAAAAACACTGAAGCTTTCTTT
d_call: NA
clone_size: NA
v_call: TRBV5-4
j_call: TRBJ1-1

cdr3_aa: CASSIAWLAKNIQYF
cdr3_nt: TGTGCCAGTAGTATAGCCTGGCTAGCCAAAAACATTCAGTACTTC
d_call: NA
clone_size: NA
v_call: TRBV19
j_call: TRBJ2-4

cdr3_aa: CASSGSSYEQYF
cdr3_nt: TGTGCCAGCTCCGGGAGCTCCTACGAGCAGTACTTC
d_call: NA
clone_size: NA
v_call: TRBV18
j_call: TRBJ2-7